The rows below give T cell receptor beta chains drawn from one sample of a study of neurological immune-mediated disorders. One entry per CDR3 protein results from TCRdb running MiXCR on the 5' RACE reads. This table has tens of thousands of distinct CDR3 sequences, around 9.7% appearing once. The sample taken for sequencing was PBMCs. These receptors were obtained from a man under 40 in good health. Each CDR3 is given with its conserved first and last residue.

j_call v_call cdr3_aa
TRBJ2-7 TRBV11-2 CASSDPSGSWYEQYF
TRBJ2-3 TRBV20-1 CSANSGMYTDTQYF
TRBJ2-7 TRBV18 CASSRSQDRPYEQYF
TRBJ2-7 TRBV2 CASRAGLAVTYEQYF
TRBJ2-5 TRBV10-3 CATASSVGQETQYF
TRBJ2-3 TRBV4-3 CASSQEREPFTDTQYF
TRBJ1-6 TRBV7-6 CASSLNPLQGTGTPLHF
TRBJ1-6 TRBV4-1 CASSQGGQGWNSPLHF
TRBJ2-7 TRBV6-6 CASSYSRSSHSYEQYF
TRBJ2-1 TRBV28 CATGGYRYNDQFF
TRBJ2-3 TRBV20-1 CSARLAGDTQYF
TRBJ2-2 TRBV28 CASGAEGLGTGELFF
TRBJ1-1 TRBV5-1 CASTTGTGSMNTEAFF
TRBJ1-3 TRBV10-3 CAISEGDRYSGNTIYF
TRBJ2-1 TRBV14 CASSQVERAYHNEQFF
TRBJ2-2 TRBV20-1 CSASKELAGENGELFF
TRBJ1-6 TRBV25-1 CASSESILLGSPLHF
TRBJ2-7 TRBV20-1 CSARSTGPEQYF
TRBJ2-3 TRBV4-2 CASSLGAGADTQYF
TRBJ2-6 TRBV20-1 CSATPGGSGANFLTF
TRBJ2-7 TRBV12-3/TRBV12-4 CASSLGASGRYEQYF
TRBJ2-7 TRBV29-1 CSVEDGRGLTGEQYF
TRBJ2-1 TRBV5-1 CASSPNNEQFF
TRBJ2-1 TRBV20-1 CSARAREALDEQFF
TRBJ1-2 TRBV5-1 CASSPGGLREDYGYTF
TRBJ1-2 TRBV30 CAWSIGDLRGYTF
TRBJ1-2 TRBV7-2 CASSPSTVPTGYGYTF
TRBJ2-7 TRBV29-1 CSVSTGAHSYEQYF